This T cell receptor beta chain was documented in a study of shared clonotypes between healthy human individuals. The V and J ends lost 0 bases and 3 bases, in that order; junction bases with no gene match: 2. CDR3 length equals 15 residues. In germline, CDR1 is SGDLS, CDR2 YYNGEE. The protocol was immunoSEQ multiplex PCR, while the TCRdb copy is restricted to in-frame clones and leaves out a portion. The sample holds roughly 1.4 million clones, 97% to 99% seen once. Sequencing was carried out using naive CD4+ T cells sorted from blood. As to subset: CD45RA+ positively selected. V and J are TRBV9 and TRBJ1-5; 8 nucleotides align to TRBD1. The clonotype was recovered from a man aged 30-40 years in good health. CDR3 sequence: CASSVADRANQPQHF. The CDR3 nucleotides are TGTGCCAGCAGCGTAGCGGACAGGGCCAATCAGCCCCAGCATTTT.